These T cell receptor beta chains were read from a single sample in a study of blood T cell repertoires in COVID-19. Sequencing used immunoSEQ multiplex PCR; TCRdb keeps in-frame clones, though not all of them. The data show approximately 73,000 clones, with about 80% seen just once and about 0.87% held by the top ten. The source material was peripheral blood. These receptors were obtained from a woman aged 65 to 85 with acute or convalescent COVID-19. CDR3s include the opening cysteine and the closing phenylalanine or tryptophan. The D gene is left open where the match is weak. A row's size may be missing; if present it is once, few, many or a size class.

abundance,v_gene,d_gene,j_gene,CDR3nt,CDR3aa
-,TRBV2,TRBD1,TRBJ1-6,TGTGCCAGCAGGCAGGGGGCTCAGGATAATTCACCCCTCCACTTT,CASRQGAQDNSPLHF
-,TRBV5-1,-,TRBJ1-2,TGCGCCAGCAGCTTGGCCCTGTATAACTATGGCTACACCTTC,CASSLALYNYGYTF
-,TRBV9,-,TRBJ2-7,TGTGCCAGCAGCAAGGGTTGGGAGGCGGACTACGAGCAGTACTTC,CASSKGWEADYEQYF
few,TRBV7-9,-,TRBJ1-5,TGTGCCAGCAGCTTAGCAGAGGGATACAATCAGCCCCAGCATTTT,CASSLAEGYNQPQHF
-,TRBV5-4,-,TRBJ2-7,TGTGCCAGCAGCTCCACCGGGTCCCGGGCGGGCTACGAGCAGTACTTC,CASSSTGSRAGYEQYF
-,TRBV9,-,TRBJ2-7,TGTGCCAGCAGCGTAGACGCTAGCGCCCCCTACGAGCAGTACTTC,CASSVDASAPYEQYF
-,TRBV11-2,-,TRBJ2-1,TGTGCCAGCAGCTCCGGTCGGGTCAGCTCCTACAATGAGCAGTTCTTC,CASSSGRVSSYNEQFF
-,TRBV30,-,TRBJ1-5,TGTGCCTGGAACAGGGAGGGAAGCAATCAGCCCCAGCATTTT,CAWNREGSNQPQHF
-,TRBV6-5,-,TRBJ1-5,TGTGCCAGCAAGAGGGAAGGGCGTCAGCCCCAGCATTTT,CASKREGRQPQHF
few,TRBV18,-,TRBJ2-1,TGTGCCAGCTCACCAGGGAGCGACACGTCCTACAATGAGCAGTTCTTC,CASSPGSDTSYNEQFF
-,TRBV7-2,-,TRBJ2-3,TGTGCCAGCAAAGTAGGGACAAATTCAGATACGCAGTATTTT,CASKVGTNSDTQYF
-,TRBV27,TRBD1,TRBJ1-5,TGTGCCAGCAGTCCGGGACAGGGGGGCCCCGATCAGCCCCAGCATTTT,CASSPGQGGPDQPQHF
-,TRBV2,TRBD1,TRBJ2-7,TGTGCCAGCAGTGACAGGGGGCACTACGAGCAGTACTTC,CASSDRGHYEQYF
-,TRBV24-1,TRBD1,TRBJ1-5,TGTGCCACCAGTGTAGGGGACAGTTATCAGCCCCAGCATTTT,CATSVGDSYQPQHF
-,TRBV30,TRBD2,TRBJ2-1,TGTGCCTGGAGCCCGGGACTAGAGAAGAATGAGCAGTTCTTC,CAWSPGLEKNEQFF
-,TRBV7-2,TRBD2,TRBJ2-3,TGTGCCAGCAATCCCACTAGCGGGGCTGATACGCAGTATTTT,CASNPTSGADTQYF
-,TRBV13,TRBD2,TRBJ2-1,TGTGCCAGCAGCCGAACTAGCGGGGGCCTCTTAGAGCAGTTCTTC,CASSRTSGGLLEQFF
-,TRBV6-2/TRBV6-3,-,TRBJ2-7,TGTGCCAGCAGTTTGTTCGGCGAGGGGGTCGAGCAGTACTTC,CASSLFGEGVEQYF
-,TRBV30,TRBD1,TRBJ2-2,TGTGCCTGGAGTAGAGGGGGCGCGTACACCGGGGAGCTGTTTTTT,CAWSRGGAYTGELFF
-,TRBV5-1,-,TRBJ1-6,TGCGCCAGCAGCTTTGGGGGGAGCTCCTATAATTCACCCCTCCACTTT,CASSFGGSSYNSPLHF
-,TRBV19,TRBD1,TRBJ2-7,TGTGCCAGTAGTATCTACAGGGGGAAGTCCTACGAGCAGTACTTC,CASSIYRGKSYEQYF